A single sample is the source of the 32 T cell receptor beta chains below, sequenced in a study of blood T cell repertoires in COVID-19. TCRdb keeps only in-frame clones here, not all; method: immunoSEQ multiplex PCR. The table lists 150,000 to 200,000 clones, roughly 77% of them singletons. Sequencing input: PBMCs or T cells enriched from blood (not recorded which). The receptors derive from a woman in her forties or fifties with acute COVID-19.

V and J are TRBV3-1 (or the pseudogene TRBV3-2) and TRBJ2-3; TRBD2 is a possible D gene (6 bases). The CDR3 extends over 12 amino acids. The germline gives CDR1 LGHDT, CDR2 YNNKEL (reference sequence). V was shortened by 6 bases and J by 6 bases, with 10 bases between the two germline ends. This chain's CDR3 is CASRTGGDTQYF. The CDR3 DNA sequence: TGTGCCAGCAGGACCGGAGGGGATACGCAGTATTTT.

The chain has TRBV23-1 and TRBJ1-2, with 7 positions matching TRBD1. TRBV23-1 is noted as an ORF with a role that remains uncertain. With 6 bases clipped from V and 2 bases from J, the junction kept 12 bases outside the gene matches. The CDR3 is 16 amino acids. The DNA for the CDR3 is TGCGCCAGCAGCGTCCGTCTACAGGGGAAAAACTATGGCTACACCTTC. The encoded protein is CASSVRLQGKNYGYTF.

The J gene is TRBJ2-2, the V gene TRBV6-5, with a tentative D call TRBD1 (6 bases). CDR3 length: 14 amino acids. The germline V and J ends were trimmed by 11 bases and 4 bases, with 17 bases remaining between them. Germline V gives CDR1 MNHEY, CDR2 SVGAGI. CDR3 loop: CAAMGARATGELFF. CDR3 DNA: TGTGCCGCTATGGGGGCCAGGGCCACCGGGGAGCTGTTTTTT.

With regard to this clone: One end of the junction is discordant with germline, which a read error may explain. This sequence joins TRBV10-3 and TRBJ2-3, with 7 bases aligning to TRBD2. Germline assignment: CDR1 ENHRY and CDR2 SYGVKD. The CDR3 is made up of 14 amino acids. CDR3 coding DNA: TGTGCCATCAGGGCGGGGGTTAGCAAAGATACGCAGTATTTT. This translates into CAIRAGVSKDTQYF.

The chain combines TRBV7-9 with TRBJ1-2, with D unresolved. Germline CDR1 SEHNR, CDR2 FQNEAQ (reference sequence). This CDR3 contains 15 residues. Between the trimmed V and J ends, which lost 7 bases and 1 base, there was a span of 16 bases. The CDR3 spells CASTIGRILNYGYTF. In DNA, the CDR3 is TGTGCCAGCACGATTGGGCGAATTCTTAACTATGGCTACACCTTC.

The chain is built from TRBV2 and TRBJ1-5; D might be TRBD1 (5 bases). The CDR3 consists of 15 residues. V lost 1 base, J lost 7 bases, and 14 bases lay in between. Germline V lookup: CDR1 SNHLY, CDR2 FYNNEI. The CDR3 bases are TGTGCCAGCAGTGAAGAAGGCGGGGGGACGCAGCCCCAGCATTTT. Its translation: CASSEEGGGTQPQHF.

This clone was seen more than once but under ten times. The chain is built from TRBV2 and TRBJ1-1, with D unresolved. V lost 4 bases and J lost 0, with 12 bases in between. Germline V CDR1 and CDR2: SNHLY, FYNNEI. The CDR3 has 15 amino acids. CDR3 loop: CASSAHRQLNTEAFF. CDR3 coding DNA: TGTGCCAGCAGTGCTCACAGACAATTGAACACTGAAGCTTTCTTT.

This chain uses TRBV6-6 with TRBJ2-7; maybe TRBD1 (7 bases). Germline assignment: CDR1 MNHNY and CDR2 SVGAGI (reference sequence). Trimming took 5 bases from V and 1 from J, leaving 15 bases between them. The CDR3 contains 15 residues. The CDR3 DNA reads as TGTGCCAGCAGTCAACAGGGGCGGGGTTCCTACGAGCAGTACGTC. It yields the protein CASSQQGRGSYEQYV.

The chain links TRBV25-1 to TRBJ2-1; TRBD1 matches 11 bases. J was trimmed by 16 bases and V by 7 bases; bases with no gene match: 9. This CDR3 contains 12 residues. CDR1 MGHDK and CDR2 SYGVNS come from the germline V gene. The CDR3 loop is CASIGQGAWGFF. For the CDR3, the DNA is TGTGCCAGCATCGGACAGGGGGCATGGGGTTTCTTC.

V and J are TRBV18 and TRBJ1-1; no clear D gene. Germline V gene lookup returns CDR1 KGHSH and CDR2 LQKENI. The CDR3 length is 16 residues. Trimming removed 1 base at V and 4 bases at J, with 16 bases between. CDR3: CASSPLAGNEGTEAFF. CDR3 DNA sequence: TGTGCCAGCTCACCACTAGCCGGGAATGAGGGCACTGAAGCTTTCTTT.

CDR3 loop: CACAGQGAGGELFF. As DNA, the CDR3 is TGCGCCTGCGCGGGACAGGGGGCCGGGGGGGAGCTGTTTTTT. This chain links TRBV4-1 with TRBJ2-2, with 12 bases identical to TRBD1. The CDR3 has 14 residues. V shed 11 bases, J shed 8 bases, and the junction held 9 bases outside the gene matches. The germline V gene has CDR1 MGHRA and CDR2 YSYEKL.

The chain couples TRBV6-5 to TRBJ1-2; D not resolved. The CDR3 spans 13 residues. Germline CDR1 is MNHEY and CDR2 is SVGAGI. Between the trimmed V and J ends, which lost 6 bases and 8 bases, there was a span of 16 bases. The CDR3 here is CASRYTVDGGYTF. The CDR3 DNA reads as TGTGCCAGCAGATATACAGTGGATGGGGGCTACACCTTC.

This clone was counted ten times or more. The chain has TRBV5-6 and TRBJ2-7; 12 bases match TRBD2. The V segment lost 4 bases and the J segment 9 bases; nucleotides outside the gene matches: 8. The germline V gene encodes CDR1 SGHDT and CDR2 YYEEEE. The CDR3 consists of 14 residues. CDR3 sequence (DNA): TGTGCCAGCAGCATGACTAGCGGGAGAACGACGCAGTACGTC. Residues: CASSMTSGRTTQYV.

The rearrangement joins TRBV4-2 to TRBJ2-3; the D gene is possibly TRBD2 (6 bases). V lost 5 bases and J lost 1, with 10 bases in between. Germline lookup yields CDR1 LGHNA and CDR2 YNFKEQ. The CDR3 extends over 14 amino acids. CDR3 protein: CASSSGTGTDTQYF. DNA for the CDR3: TGTGCCAGCAGCTCAGGGACTGGCACAGATACGCAGTATTTT.

The V call is TRBV7-9, the J call TRBJ1-1; D is possibly TRBD1 (5 bases). The ends were cut back, 1 base at V and 5 bases at J, with 11 bases in the middle. The CDR3 is 14 residues long. Germline-derived CDR1 and CDR2 are SEHNR and FQNEAQ (reference sequence). The CDR3 DNA reads as TGTGCCAGCAGCTTAGGTGACAGCAGAACTGAAGCTTTCTTT. It yields the protein CASSLGDSRTEAFF.

This chain connects TRBV9 to TRBJ2-1; 11 bases map to TRBD2. The germline V gene encodes CDR1 SGDLS and CDR2 YYNGEE. The CDR3 has 19 residues. V shed 1 base and J 9 bases; nucleotides not matched to a gene: 18. The CDR3 loop reads CASSVTPGIAGGHNSEQFF. CDR3 sequence (DNA): TGTGCCAGCAGCGTAACTCCTGGCATAGCGGGGGGGCACAATTCTGAGCAGTTCTTC.

This chain uses TRBV10-3 with TRBJ1-3; 7 nucleotides align to TRBD1. The CDR3 extends over 15 amino acids. Germline V gene sequence: CDR1 ENHRY, CDR2 SYGVKD. The trim removed 4 bases at V and 0 bases at J, leaving 3 bases unmatched. The CDR3 DNA reads as TGTGCCATCAGTGTGGGACAGAACTCTGGAAACACCATATATTTT. Encoded protein: CAISVGQNSGNTIYF.

The chain joins TRBV28 to TRBJ1-1; a possible D gene is TRBD1 (6 bases). Between the trimmed V and J ends, which lost 8 bases and 0 bases, there was a span of 13 bases. The CDR3 totals 14 residues. CDR1 and CDR2 (germline): MDHEN, SYDVKM. CDR3 bases: TGTGCCAGCCGGGAGGGGGGGATGAACACTGAAGCTTTCTTT. It specifies CASREGGMNTEAFF.

The chain links TRBV5-1 to TRBJ1-2; no clear D. CDR3 size: 15 residues. CDR1 and CDR2 (germline): SGHRS, YFSETQ. Trimming stripped 0 bases from V and 4 bases from J, with 13 bases between. The CDR3 region has the DNA TGCGCCAGCAGCTTGGGCCAGCCTGAGGTCTATGGCTACACCTTC. This gives the protein CASSLGQPEVYGYTF. The full variable domain, completed using reference TRBV5-1 and TRBJ1-2, is KAGVTQTPRYLIKTRGQQVTLSCSPISGHRSVSWYQQTPGQGLQFLFEYFSETQRNKGNFPGRFSGRQFSNSRSEMNVSTLELGDSALYLCASSLGQPEVYGYTFGSGTRLTVV.

The gene calls are TRBV7-9 and TRBJ1-4; tentative D call: TRBD1 (5 bases). CDR3 length: 14 residues. V lost 6 bases, J lost 2 bases, and 10 bases lay in between. Germline CDR1 and CDR2: SEHNR and FQNEAQ (reference sequence). The CDR3 sequence is CASRPGGTNEKLFF. CDR3 DNA sequence: TGTGCCAGCAGGCCCGGGGGTACTAATGAAAAACTGTTTTTT. The full variable domain, in which reference TRBV7-9 and TRBJ1-4 provide the parts outside the CDR3, is DTGVSQNPRHKITKRGQNVTFRCDPISEHNRLYWYRQTLGQGPEFLTYFQNEAQLEKSRLLSDRFSAERPKGSFSTLEIQRTEQGDSAMYLCASRPGGTNEKLFFGSGTQLSVL.

This chain links TRBV29-1 with TRBJ1-1; no definite D call. The length of the CDR3 is 13 residues. Germline loops: CDR1 SQVTM, CDR2 ANQGSEA. V was trimmed by 4 bases and J by 1 base, leaving 10 bases between them. CDR3 DNA: TGCAGCGTTGGTCGGGAACCGAACACTGAAGCTTTCTTT. Its protein product is CSVGREPNTEAFF. The variable domain in full, with the rest retrieved from reference TRBV29-1 and TRBJ1-1, is SAVISQKPSRDICQRGTSLTIQCQVDSQVTMMFWYRQQPGQSLTLIATANQGSEATYESGFVIDKFPISRPNLTFSTLTVSNMSPEDSSIYLCSVGREPNTEAFFGQGTRLTVV.

The chain employs TRBV28 and TRBJ2-7; a weak D match, TRBD2 (5 bases). The germline CDR1 and CDR2 sequences are MDHEN and SYDVKM. This CDR3 spans 12 amino acids. Trimming stripped 6 bases from V and 6 bases from J, with 12 bases between. CDR3 loop: CASSYGEGEQYV. DNA for the CDR3: TGTGCCAGCAGCTACGGGGAAGGCGAGCAGTACGTC.

J is TRBJ2-3 and V is TRBV4-1; 7 positions match TRBD2. Trimming removed 4 bases from V and 3 bases from J; junction bases left unmatched: 13. Germline V lookup: CDR1 MGHRA, CDR2 YSYEKL. The CDR3 sequence is 17 residues long. The CDR3 DNA follows: TGCGCCAGCAGCCCTTATCGGGGCGGGGAGGGGACAGATACGCAGTATTTT. This gives the protein CASSPYRGGEGTDTQYF.

The chain has TRBV4-1 and TRBJ2-5, with D unclear. V dropped 0 bases and J dropped 2 bases, with 10 bases sitting between them. CDR1 is MGHRA, CDR2 YSYEKL, per germline. The CDR3 spans 15 residues. The CDR3 spells CASSQDQTRQETQYF. The CDR3 DNA reads as TGCGCCAGCAGCCAAGATCAAACTCGACAAGAGACCCAGTACTTC.

This chain joins TRBV5-1 and TRBJ2-7; 9 nucleotides match TRBD1. J gave up 5 bases and V 4 bases, and 7 bases lay outside the gene matches. The CDR3 has 14 residues. Germline loops: CDR1 SGHRS, CDR2 YFSETQ. For the CDR3, the DNA is TGCGCCAGCAGCAGGGAAGGGACAGGGCACGAGCAGTACGTC. Translation: CASSREGTGHEQYV.

Only a few counts were recorded for this clone. The chain couples TRBV28 to TRBJ1-2; TRBD1 agrees at 7 bases. CDR3 length: 13 amino acids. Germline lookup yields CDR1 MDHEN and CDR2 SYDVKM. Trimming at V came to 5 bases and at J to 4 bases, leaving 4 bases not matched to a gene. Here the CDR3 reads CASSIQGGYGYTF. The CDR3, as DNA: TGTGCCAGCAGTATTCAGGGGGGCTATGGCTACACCTTC.

This clone has a handful of counts. At one end, the junction sequence differs from germline, possibly due to a read error. The chain links TRBV6-1 to TRBJ1-2; 7 nucleotides line up with TRBD1. Germline V gene lookup returns CDR1 MNHNS and CDR2 SASEGT. The CDR3 consists of 13 residues. CDR3: CASTEGTVGGYTF. DNA of the CDR3: TGTGCCAGCACTGAAGGGACAGTAGGTGGCTACACCTTC.

The chain employs TRBV6-1 and TRBJ2-2; D perhaps matches TRBD2 (5 bases). CDR3 size: 14 residues. CDR1 is MNHNS, CDR2 SASEGT, per germline. Trimming removed 2 bases from V and 1 base from J, with 5 bases in between. The DNA of the CDR3 is TGTGCCAGCAGTGAACGGGGGAACACCGGGGAGCTGTTTTTT. Translated, it gives CASSERGNTGELFF.

The chain is built from TRBV6-5 and TRBJ1-5; 10 bases agree with TRBD1. From germline, CDR1 is MNHEY and CDR2 SVGAGI. The CDR3 has 15 amino acids. The ends lost 6 bases at V and 3 bases at J; junction bases unmatched: 5. The CDR3 bases are TGTGCCAGCAGGCGGGACAGGGGCTTCAATCAGCCCCAGCATTTT. It codes for CASRRDRGFNQPQHF.

The V call is TRBV12-3 or TRBV12-4, the J call TRBJ1-5; D is unresolved. CDR3 size: 12 residues. V was pared by 5 bases and J by 5 bases, with 7 bases between. The CDR3, as DNA: TGTGCCAGCAGTCAGAGCGATCAGCCCCAGCATTTT. This gives the protein CASSQSDQPQHF.

This chain joins TRBV9 and TRBJ2-1, with a possible D match to TRBD1 (6 bases). Germline V gene lookup returns CDR1 SGDLS and CDR2 YYNGEE. The V end lost 1 base, the J end lost 0 bases, and 11 bases lay between the germline ends. This CDR3 has 16 residues. The CDR3 sequence is CASSVQGFGSYNEQFF. DNA of the CDR3: TGTGCCAGCAGCGTACAGGGGTTTGGCTCCTACAATGAGCAGTTCTTC.

The chain carries TRBV6-5 and TRBJ1-1; TRBD1 is a possible D gene (5 bases). The CDR3 is 15 residues long. Germline assignment: CDR1 MNHEY and CDR2 SVGAGI. Between the trimmed V and J ends, which lost 0 bases and 1 base, there was a span of 9 bases. The CDR3 DNA reads as TGTGCCAGCAGTTACTCTCCCGGACAGAACACTGAAGCTTTCTTT. Translated: CASSYSPGQNTEAFF.